A selection of T cell receptor beta chains follows, all from one sample in a study of T-cell memory formation after mild COVID-19. From the 5' RACE reads, TCRdb called clonotypes with MiXCR, one entry per CDR3 protein. This sample carries hundreds of thousands of distinct CDR3 sequences, approximately 19% of them seen once, and the ten largest clones take around 12%. The sample consisted of PBMCs or a T cell subset sorted from them (not recorded which). Receptors were obtained from an adult woman who had mild COVID-19 (a few samples of this study predate the infection). Cell type and time point are not known. CDR3s include the opening cysteine and the closing phenylalanine or tryptophan. The order of the fields is J gene, D gene, V gene, CDR3 protein. A D gene is named only where the DNA matches it firmly.

TRBJ1-1 - TRBV11-1 CASSHPRNTEAFF
TRBJ2-3 - TRBV4-2 CASSQTAVEGRGTDTQYF
TRBJ2-1 - TRBV11-2 CASSLVGGGASSEQFF
TRBJ1-2 - TRBV7-2 CASSLMGSGTGYTF
TRBJ1-5 - TRBV5-1 CASRGDSNQPQHF
TRBJ1-1 - TRBV7-9 CASRDATGRAEAFF
TRBJ2-1 TRBD1 TRBV7-8 CASSSTGGFSYNEQFF
TRBJ1-1 TRBD1 TRBV20-1 CSARAPGQVMNTEAFF
TRBJ2-7 - TRBV5-6 CASSLGTSYYEQYF
TRBJ1-2 - TRBV12-3/TRBV12-4 CASSLGGYTF
TRBJ2-6 - TRBV9 CASSIEGSSGANVLTF
TRBJ2-3 TRBD2 TRBV7-2 CASSLAYGGGPRDTQYF
TRBJ2-3 - TRBV12-3/TRBV12-4 CASSFRKGGTDTQYF
TRBJ2-7 TRBD1 TRBV6-5 CASSYRGQDYEQYF
TRBJ2-3 - TRBV7-9 CASSFGRGTDTQYF
TRBJ2-3 - TRBV7-8 CASSLESPPDTQYF
TRBJ2-5 TRBD2 TRBV4-1 CASSQPGGGETQYF
TRBJ1-2 - TRBV20-1 CSTIGGYTF
TRBJ2-7 - TRBV9 CASSVSQGRGSYEQYF
TRBJ2-3 TRBD2 TRBV29-1 CSGGTSGFGTDTQYF
TRBJ2-1 - TRBV5-1 CASSLFPTNSYNEQFF
TRBJ2-2 - TRBV7-2 CASSRLGAGTGELFF
TRBJ1-1 - TRBV7-9 CASSLSLGGENTEAFF
TRBJ1-1 - TRBV12-3/TRBV12-4 CASILGIGVTEAFF
TRBJ2-1 - TRBV24-1 CATRGLYNEQFF
TRBJ2-7 TRBD1 TRBV4-1 CASSPGVLDRAHEQYF
TRBJ1-2 TRBD1 TRBV18 CASSGPPGGSYGYTF
TRBJ2-5 - TRBV21-1 CASSKGEKEDRLLQETQYF
TRBJ1-2 TRBD1 TRBV24-1 CATSDRGQPALYGYTF
TRBJ2-5 - TRBV5-4 CASSLGLEGAEETQYF
TRBJ2-5 TRBD2 TRBV20-1 CSARVLAVFGETQYF
TRBJ2-1 TRBD2 TRBV12-3/TRBV12-4 CASSLGSSGSGNEQFF
TRBJ2-7 TRBD2 TRBV9 CASSVEAGGPGEQYF
TRBJ1-3 TRBD1 TRBV7-3 CASSPQGGAVSGNTIYF
TRBJ2-7 TRBD2 TRBV20-1 CSASISGVSYEQYF
TRBJ1-5 - TRBV27 CASRTAWSNQPQHF
TRBJ2-7 - TRBV20-1 CSAVSYEQYF
TRBJ2-1 TRBD2 TRBV19 CASSMTSGNDEQFF
TRBJ2-2 TRBD1 TRBV20-1 CSARDLGQEAGGELFF
TRBJ1-1 TRBD1 TRBV30 CAWSVGNWDRGTFF
TRBJ1-4 - TRBV11-2 CASSLARGRGEEKLFF
TRBJ1-2 TRBD1 TRBV5-1 CASSFAGGKLGYGYTF
TRBJ2-5 TRBD2 TRBV12-3/TRBV12-4 CASSGLAKTQYF
TRBJ1-1 - TRBV2 CASRDSRMVSNTEAFF
TRBJ1-5 - TRBV19 CASTQEPNSNQPQHF
TRBJ2-2 TRBD2 TRBV7-9 CASRGRVRTGELFF
TRBJ1-1 - TRBV3-1 CASSQRSGPEAFF
TRBJ2-1 TRBD2 TRBV20-1 CSADRAGFSSYNEQFF
TRBJ2-7 - TRBV7-9 CASSPGLDEQYF
TRBJ2-3 - TRBV7-2 CASSLGLAYTDTQYF
TRBJ2-7 TRBD1 TRBV5-1 CASSTGASSYEQYF
TRBJ2-2 TRBD2 TRBV12-3/TRBV12-4 CASVGAASGRRGELFF
TRBJ2-7 - TRBV10-3 CATGTRTYEQYF